This T cell receptor beta chain was recorded in a study of STAT3 mutations in large granular lymphocyte leukemia. The study, taken as a whole, reports: Every T-cell large granular lymphocyte leukemia patient had at least one immunodominant TCR beta clonotype.

Profiling relied on immunoSEQ multiplex PCR, and the TCRdb table lists in-frame clones only, not all of them. In the table there are more than 2,000 clones, more than 60% of which are singletons. The CDR3 extends over 12 amino acids. Trimming shortened V by 4 bases and J by 7 bases, and 10 bases separated the two germline ends. The germline CDR1 and CDR2 sequences are MNHEY and SVGAGI. In the case of this clone: The target antigen is unknown.

Specimen: peripheral blood mononuclear cells. The chain links TRBV6-5 to TRBJ1-2; D is perhaps TRBD1 (6 bases). The sequence derives from a man aged 60 to 75 with T-cell large granular lymphocyte leukemia. Some clones in this sample may be carry-over from other donors' samples. CDR3 nucleotide sequence: TGTGCCAGCAGTTTCAGGGGTGGTGGCTACACCTTC. It is translated as CASSFRGGGYTF.